This entry describes one T cell receptor beta chain. This entry is derived from a study of blood T cell repertoires in COVID-19. For the study at large: The analysed material was cDNA or gDNA that came from T cells, B-cell-depleted T cells, or PBMCs.

The CDR3 totals 15 residues. V lost 8 bases to trimming and J lost 1 base, with 19 bases between them. CDR1 is SGHDT and CDR2 is YYEEEE in the germline V gene. This table comes from immunoSEQ multiplex PCR, and its TCRdb copy is limited to in-frame clones, with some not included. The table includes under 80,000 clones, 85% to 90% detected once. The rearrangement joins TRBV5-6 to TRBJ2-7, with D possibly TRBD2 on 6 matching bases. Sequenced input: peripheral blood. The sequence came from a woman at least 80 years old with active COVID-19. The DNA of the CDR3 is TGTGCCAGACAAACCGGGGGAAAGGGGTCCTACGAGCAGTACTTC. It specifies CARQTGGKGSYEQYF.